This T cell receptor (beta chain) came from a study of type 1 regulatory T cells. Study outcomes and limitations: Tr1 cells had a more restricted TCR repertoire than non-Tr1 cells.

This clonotype was observed a handful of times. Its antigen is unknown. The CDR3 loop spans 14 amino acids. CDR1 and CDR2 (germline): MNHEY, SVGAGI. With 4 bases clipped from V and 5 bases from J, the junction kept 8 bases outside the gene matches. Via MiXCR, TCRdb re-called the reads, giving one row per CDR3 protein. The repertoire has roughly 71,000 distinct CDR3 sequences, less than 25% of them found once; the top ten carry around 8.1%. What was sequenced was cultured type 1 regulatory T (Tr1) cells, either the whole culture or a sorted fraction (not recorded which). This sequence originates from a human donor in good health. The chain combines TRBV6-5 with TRBJ2-7, with TRBD2 matching over 7 bases. DNA for the CDR3: TGTGCCAGCAGTTGGAGGGAGGGGTCCCACGAGCAGTACTTC. Translation gives CASSWREGSHEQYF.